This passage covers 18 T cell receptor beta chains from one sample sequenced in a study of tumor-infiltrating lymphocytes in primary liver carcinoma. TCR beta cDNA came from about 500 ng total RNA, primed with a constant-region primer. What produced the TCR beta libraries was three nested multiplex PCR rounds using slightly modified ARM-PCR. A C-beta reverse primer and TRBV1-TRBV30 forward primers served in each of the first two PCR rounds, at 10 cycles apiece. TCRdb ran MiXCR on the multiplex PCR reads and lists one entry per CDR3 protein. Here the sample spans some 190,000 distinct CDR3 sequences, 50% to 75% being singletons. For blood RNA, unsorted whole blood served as the source, and germline DNA was extracted too. The sequenced sample consisted of peripheral blood. These receptors all stem from a man aged 35 to 55 with primary liver carcinoma and hepatitis B virus infection.

J is TRBJ2-3 and V is TRBV4-1; TRBD1 matches 7 bases. The CDR3 spans 15 residues. With V trimmed by 1 base and J by 1 base, 2 bases remained unmatched. In germline, CDR1 is MGHRA, CDR2 YSYEKL. The CDR3 region has the DNA TGCGCCAGCAGCCAAGGGGACAGCCGCACAGATACGCAGTATTTT. Its translation: CASSQGDSRTDTQYF.

Here the CDR3 reads CSVGGLGRSTEAFF. The DNA for the CDR3 is TGCAGCGTTGGGGGGCTAGGACGGTCCACTGAAGCTTTCTTT. V usage is TRBV29-1 and J usage is TRBJ1-1, with a weak D call TRBD1 (6 bases). The V and J ends lost 4 bases and 4 bases respectively, with 16 bases between them. Germline V lookup: CDR1 SQVTM, CDR2 ANQGSEA. This CDR3 is 14 amino acids long. Supplemented by reference TRBV29-1 and TRBJ1-1, the full variable domain reads SAVISQKPSRDICQRGTSLTIQCQVDSQVTMMFWYRQQPGQSLTLIATANQGSEATYESGFVIDKFPISRPNLTFSTLTVSNMSPEDSSIYLCSVGGLGRSTEAFFGQGTRLTVV.

A word on this clonotype: The CDR3 does not close with the conserved phenylalanine or tryptophan, likely indicating a read error. The chain links TRBV11-3 to TRBJ1-1; D gene uncertain. Germline CDR1 reads SGHNT; CDR2 reads YENEEA. This CDR3 comprises 14 residues. V lost 6 bases and J lost 0, with 11 bases in between. CDR3 in DNA: TGTGCCAGCAGTTTCACAGCCATGAACACTGAAGCTTTCCTT. Amino acid sequence: CASSFTAMNTEAFL.

This clonotype was counted ten times or more. The chain has TRBV29-1 and TRBJ2-5; TRBD2 might be the D (5 bases). CDR3 length: 12 amino acids. Germline V lookup: CDR1 SQVTM, CDR2 ANQGSEA. Deletions cut 4 bases from V and 4 bases from J, with 10 bases between. CDR3 sequence reads: CSVGRGPETQYF. CDR3 in DNA: TGCAGCGTTGGAAGAGGGCCAGAGACCCAGTACTTC.

As for this clonotype: The junction departs from the called germline gene at one end, perhaps through a read error. The chain couples TRBV12-3 or TRBV12-4 to TRBJ1-4, with a weak D call TRBD1 (6 bases). The CDR3 is 16 residues long. This CDR3 reads CVSSLTGGAGNEKLFF. The CDR3 bases are TGTGTCAGCAGTTTGACGGGGGGCGCAGGTAATGAAAAACTGTTTTTT.

This clonotype showed up many times. The CDR3 DNA sequence: TGCGCCAGCAGTGAGTCGATAGCCGGTACGCAGTATTTT. It codes for CASSESIAGTQYF. J is TRBJ2-3 and V is TRBV10-1; D call uncertain. The germline CDR1 and CDR2 sequences are WNHNN and SYGVQD (reference sequence). Trimming stripped 0 bases from V and 8 bases from J, with 9 bases between. The length of the CDR3 is 13 residues.

This clonotype was detected only a few times. The chain employs TRBV5-1 and TRBJ2-5, with 7 bases matching TRBD2. This CDR3 is 15 amino acids long. V shed 1 base, J shed 2 bases, and the junction held 5 bases outside the gene matches. The germline gives CDR1 SGHRS, CDR2 YFSETQ. The CDR3 protein is CASSLLGTKQETQYF. The CDR3 DNA reads TGCGCCAGCAGCTTGCTCGGGACTAAACAAGAGACCCAGTACTTC.

The chain couples TRBV5-4 to TRBJ2-1; tentative D call: TRBD2 (5 bases). Germline CDR1 is SGHNT and CDR2 is YYREEE (reference sequence). Trimming took 4 bases from V and 4 from J, leaving 15 bases between them. This CDR3 contains 15 residues. The CDR3 loop is CASSLLVVGYNEQFF. The CDR3 nucleotides are TGTGCCAGCAGCCTACTAGTCGTTGGGTACAATGAGCAGTTCTTC. Using reference TRBV5-4 and TRBJ2-1 for the parts outside the CDR3, the full variable domain is ETGVTQSPTHLIKTRGQQVTLRCSSQSGHNTVSWYQQALGQGPQFIFQYYREEENGRGNFPPRFSGLQFPNYSSELNVNALELDDSALYLCASSLLVVGYNEQFFGPGTRLTVL.

As for this clonotype: This may be a read error: a much more frequent sequence differs by one nucleotide. The V and J genes are TRBV11-2 and TRBJ2-4; 7 nucleotides match TRBD1. There are 14 residues in the CDR3. CDR1 and CDR2 from the germline V gene are SGHAT and FQNNGV. The CDR3 region has the DNA TGTGCCAGCAGCCGGGACAGCCTTAAAAGCATTCAGTACTTC. Translating gives CASSRDSLKSIQYF.

Note on this clonotype: The junction does not match germline at one end; this may be a read error. This chain joins TRBV11-1 and TRBJ2-1; the D gene is possibly TRBD2 (6 bases). Germline-derived CDR1 and CDR2 are SGHAT and FQDESV (reference sequence). The CDR3 extends over 13 amino acids. For the CDR3, the DNA is TGTGGCAGCACTCTCGGGGGAGCGGATGAGCAGTTCTTC. The encoded protein is CGSTLGGADEQFF.

This clonotype has only a few counts. This chain uses TRBV12-3 or TRBV12-4 with TRBJ1-6; D remains unclear. There are 13 residues in the CDR3. V lost 2 bases and J 7 bases, leaving 6 bases between the germline ends. The CDR3 bases are TGTGCCAGCAGTTTATCTGGGAATTCACCCCTCCACTTT. It specifies CASSLSGNSPLHF.

The chain couples TRBV10-1 to TRBJ2-3; D tentatively reads TRBD1 or TRBD2 (5 bases each). V lost 4 bases to trimming and J lost 4 bases, with 12 bases between them. From germline, CDR1 is WNHNN and CDR2 SYGVQD (reference sequence). CDR3 length: 14 residues. This chain's CDR3 is CASSVLRGADTQYF. The CDR3 bases are TGCGCCAGCAGTGTACTCCGGGGCGCAGATACGCAGTATTTT.

Concerning this clonotype: Given a much more abundant clone one base away, this may be a read error. The chain couples TRBV29-1 to TRBJ2-5, with a weak D call TRBD1 (6 bases). Germline V gene sequence: CDR1 SQVTM, CDR2 ANQGSEA. The CDR3 extends over 12 amino acids. CDR3 nucleotide sequence: TGCTGCGTCGCCGCACAGGGAGAGACCCAGTACTTC. This encodes CCVAAQGETQYF.

The chain combines TRBV2 with TRBJ2-7, with TRBD1 as a possible D gene (6 bases). The V and J ends lost 5 bases and 5 bases respectively, with 13 bases between them. The germline CDR1 and CDR2 sequences are SNHLY and FYNNEI. This CDR3 has 13 amino acids. The CDR3 sequence: CASSTRGVNEQYF. CDR3 DNA sequence: TGTGCCAGCAGTACCAGGGGAGTTAACGAGCAGTACTTC. Looking up the rest from reference TRBV2 and TRBJ2-7 gives the full variable domain: EPEVTQTPSHQVTQMGQEVILRCVPISNHLYFYWYRQILGQKVEFLVSFYNNEISEKSEIFDDQFSVERPDGSNFTLKIRSTKLEDSAMYFCASSTRGVNEQYFGPGTRLTVT.

This clonotype was detected ten times or more. The chain joins TRBV11-1 to TRBJ1-4, with a possible D match to TRBD1 (5 bases). Germline CDR1 reads SGHAT; CDR2 reads FQDESV (reference sequence). This CDR3 spans 16 amino acids. Trimming cost V 4 bases and J 2 bases, with 14 bases left between them. CDR3: CASSSFDSGTNEKLFF. Written as DNA, the CDR3 is TGTGCCAGCAGCTCCTTCGATTCAGGGACTAATGAAAAACTGTTTTTT.

This clonotype was counted between two and nine times. In DNA, the CDR3 is TGCAGCGTTGGGCGGGAGGGCCGTTGCGGCTCGCAAGATACGCAGTATTTT. It specifies CSVGREGRCGSQDTQYF. V is TRBV29-1 and J is TRBJ2-3; 9 bases are shared with TRBD2. J gave up 5 bases and V 4 bases, and 16 bases lay outside the gene matches. The CDR3 runs 17 residues. Germline V gene data show CDR1 as SQVTM and CDR2 as ANQGSEA.

The table lists this clonotype with a few counts. The chain carries TRBV12-3 or TRBV12-4 and TRBJ2-3; D is undetermined. CDR3 length equals 14 residues. V lost 7 bases, J lost 0 bases, and 11 bases lay in between. CDR3 in DNA: TGTGCCAGCACCCAAGGGCATAGCACAGATACGCAGTATTTT. It translates to CASTQGHSTDTQYF.

The chain employs TRBV29-1 and TRBJ2-1; D may be TRBD1 or TRBD2 (6 bases each). From germline, CDR1 is SQVTM and CDR2 ANQGSEA. V was shortened by 0 bases and J by 2 bases, with 17 bases between the two germline ends. The CDR3 runs 17 residues. This chain's CDR3 is CSVEDYGGGSPYNEQFF. DNA of the CDR3: TGCAGCGTTGAAGATTACGGGGGCGGTAGCCCCTACAATGAGCAGTTCTTC.